The 26 T cell receptor beta chains reported below all come from one sample, sequenced in a study of T-cell reconstitution after alpha-beta-depleted transplantation in children. These receptors' antigens are unknown. TCRbeta library construction was performed incorporating unique molecular identifiers. TCRdb itself ran the PCR reads through MiXCR, one entry per CDR3 protein. This sample carries a few hundred thousand distinct CDR3 sequences, roughly 7.8% of them seen once, and the ten largest clones take about 9.3%. The study's findings and limits: T-cell counts and diversity were attributed mostly to newly produced T cells one year after transplant.

The sequences come from peripheral blood, collected 360 days after TCRalphabeta/CD19-depleted stem cell transplant. The receptors originated from a female patient aged 2 to 10 who had a stem cell transplant for Fanconi anemia, so the T cells may come from the graft donor.

The chain links TRBV2 to TRBJ1-2; D might be TRBD1 (5 bases). Looked up from germline, CDR1 is SNHLY and CDR2 is FYNNEI. This CDR3 has 13 residues. Trimming removed 11 bases at V and 4 bases at J, with 17 bases between. CDR3 region: CAGFQGLLYGYTF. CDR3 coding DNA: TGTGCCGGCTTTCAGGGCCTCCTCTATGGCTACACCTTC.

This clonotype has more than one count but fewer than ten. The chain has TRBV2 and TRBJ2-2; D is undetermined. Germline V gives CDR1 SNHLY, CDR2 FYNNEI. This CDR3 is 15 amino acids long. Trimming shortened V by 1 base and J by 1 base, and 7 bases separated the two germline ends. The CDR3 DNA follows: TGTGCCAGCAGTGAAGTGCTCGGGAACACCGGGGAGCTGTTTTTT. It encodes CASSEVLGNTGELFF.

This chain uses TRBV7-6 with TRBJ2-1; TRBD2 matches at 10 bases. The germline V gene encodes CDR1 SGHVS and CDR2 FNYEAQ. Trimming at V came to 2 bases and at J to 7 bases, leaving 11 bases not matched to a gene. The CDR3 runs to 17 residues. CDR3 nucleotides: TGTGCCAGCAGCTTATTATTTACTAGCGGGGCAAAAAATGAGCAGTTCTTC. It specifies CASSLLFTSGAKNEQFF.

On this clonotype: One junction end disagrees with the germline gene, perhaps due to a read error. The V call is TRBV5-1, the J call TRBJ2-2, with 14 bases fitting TRBD2. Germline loops: CDR1 SGHRS, CDR2 YFSETQ. The CDR3 is 16 amino acids. The CDR3 loop reads CASSPGTSGGTGQLFF. The CDR3 nucleotides are TGCGCCAGCAGCCCTGGGACTAGCGGGGGCACCGGGCAGCTGTTTTTT.

Only a few counts were recorded for this clonotype. CDR3 DNA sequence: TGTGCCTTCAGTTTACTGCCTAGCGGGGGCCTCAACACCGGGGAGCTGTTTTTT. As protein: CAFSLLPSGGLNTGELFF. The chain employs TRBV12-3 or TRBV12-4 and TRBJ2-2; TRBD2 matches at 10 bases. V shed 11 bases and J 2 bases; nucleotides not matched to a gene: 17. CDR3 length: 18 residues.

Many counts were recorded for this clonotype. The V call is TRBV27, the J call TRBJ2-7; possible D gene TRBD1, 5 bases. This CDR3 has 14 residues. V gave up 2 bases and J gave up 0 bases, with 8 bases separating them. Germline lookup yields CDR1 MNHEY and CDR2 SMNVEV (reference sequence). CDR3 nucleotide sequence: TGTGCCAGCAGTTTACAGGGTCCCTCCTACGAGCAGTACTTC. Translating it yields CASSLQGPSYEQYF.

The chain links TRBV6-2 or TRBV6-3 to TRBJ1-5; tentatively, D is TRBD1 (5 bases). The V end was cut by 2 bases, the J end by 6 bases, with 14 bases between. The CDR3 totals 15 residues. Germline V gives CDR1 MNHEY, CDR2 SVGEGT. For the CDR3, the DNA is TGTGCCAGCAGTTACATTGAGGACATGGTTCAGCCCCAGCATTTT. It encodes CASSYIEDMVQPQHF.

The gene calls are TRBV20-1 and TRBJ1-2; TRBD1 aligns across 8 bases. Per germline, CDR1 DFQATT and CDR2 SNEGSKA (reference sequence). Trimming cost V 0 bases and J 3 bases; bases outside gene matches: 6. The CDR3 length is 15 residues. The CDR3 loop reads CSARDGSGGYYGYTF. The CDR3, as DNA: TGCAGTGCTAGAGATGGTTCAGGGGGCTACTATGGCTACACCTTC.

This clonotype was detected many times. This rearrangement joins TRBV10-3 to TRBJ2-5; perhaps TRBD1 as D (5 bases). Trimming stripped 6 bases from V and 3 bases from J, with 11 bases between. The CDR3 loop spans 13 amino acids. CDR1 and CDR2 from the germline V gene are ENHRY and SYGVKD. In nucleotides, the CDR3 is TGTGCCATCAGGGCAGGGTCAAAAGAGACCCAGTACTTC. Translated: CAIRAGSKETQYF.

This clonotype has more than one count but fewer than ten. The V gene is TRBV6-2 or TRBV6-3, the J gene TRBJ1-5; D might be TRBD1 (6 bases). V shed 6 bases and J shed 3 bases, with 12 bases lying between them. CDR1 is MNHEY, CDR2 SVGEGT, per germline. This CDR3 is built from 14 residues. The chain's CDR3 is CASRKTGFNQPQHF. CDR3 nucleotide sequence: TGTGCCAGCAGGAAGACAGGTTTCAATCAGCCCCAGCATTTT.

This clonotype was found once. The junction departs from the called germline gene at one end, perhaps through a read error. The genes are TRBV10-2 and TRBJ2-2; perhaps TRBD1 as D (7 bases). The CDR3 has 15 residues. Looked up from germline, CDR1 is WSHSY and CDR2 is SAAADI. The CDR3 here is CASSDREANTWELFF. The CDR3 region has the DNA TGCGCCAGCAGCGACAGGGAGGCTAACACCTGGGAGCTGTTTTTT.

Ten or more counts support this clonotype. The chain employs TRBV5-1 and TRBJ2-2; TRBD2 matches at 9 bases. Trimming took 0 bases from V and 3 from J; bases not matched to a gene: 3. Looked up from germline, CDR1 is SGHRS and CDR2 is YFSETQ. The CDR3 covers 16 residues. The CDR3 DNA sequence: TGCGCCAGCAGCTTGGGCCTAGCGGGACACACCGGGGAGCTGTTTTTT. This sequence encodes CASSLGLAGHTGELFF.

The chain couples TRBV2 to TRBJ1-1; 7 bases are a match to TRBD1. The CDR3 length is 14 residues. Losses at the gene ends were 6 bases for V and 7 bases for J; bases not matched to a gene: 11. Germline CDR1 reads SNHLY; CDR2 reads FYNNEI. CDR3 coding DNA: TGTGCCAGCAGGCAAGACAGGGCTTACGATGAAGCTTTCTTT. Amino acids: CASRQDRAYDEAFF.

This clonotype was seen ten or more times. The rearrangement uses TRBV9 and TRBJ2-1, with 10 positions matching TRBD2. From germline, CDR1 is SGDLS and CDR2 YYNGEE. CDR3 length: 15 amino acids. V gave up 4 bases and J gave up 7 bases; unmatched junction bases: 8. CDR3 sequence (DNA): TGTGCCAGCAGCCTCCTAGCGGGAGTAGTGAATGAGCAGTTCTTC. Translating it yields CASSLLAGVVNEQFF.

Many counts were recorded for this clonotype. The chain carries TRBV12-3 or TRBV12-4 and TRBJ1-1, with D maybe TRBD1 (5 bases). Between the trimmed V and J ends, which lost 3 bases and 0 bases, there was a span of 17 bases. This CDR3 comprises 17 residues. CDR3 sequence reads: CASSFRGPVPLNTEAFF. CDR3 DNA sequence: TGTGCCAGCAGTTTTAGGGGCCCCGTCCCCTTGAACACTGAAGCTTTCTTT.

This chain joins TRBV6-5 and TRBJ2-2, with 10 bases matching TRBD1. The J segment lost 5 bases and the V segment lost 4 bases, leaving 7 bases of the junction unmatched. This CDR3 region has 16 residues. Germline loops: CDR1 MNHEY, CDR2 SVGAGI. CDR3 residues: CASSFLSGQGTGELFF. CDR3 nucleotides: TGTGCCAGCAGTTTCCTTTCGGGACAGGGGACCGGGGAGCTGTTTTTT.

This clonotype was counted once. The chain recombines TRBV18 with TRBJ2-7; no reliable D call. CDR1 is KGHSH and CDR2 is LQKENI in the germline V gene. Trimming took 3 bases from V and 0 from J, leaving 12 bases between them. This CDR3 contains 15 residues. The CDR3 spells CASSPGPQSSYEQYF. CDR3 DNA: TGTGCCAGCTCACCCGGTCCCCAGAGCTCCTACGAGCAGTACTTC.

The sample holds many counts of this clonotype. In DNA, the CDR3 is TGCAGTGCTAGAGCGACAGGGACTCAGCCCCAGCATTTT. This encodes CSARATGTQPQHF. The chain employs TRBV20-1 and TRBJ1-5, with 7 positions matching TRBD1. Germline-derived CDR1 and CDR2 are DFQATT and SNEGSKA (reference sequence). V was clipped by 1 base and J by 6 bases; unmatched bases: 3. CDR3 length: 13 amino acids.

The gene calls are TRBV28 and TRBJ2-3, with 7 positions matching TRBD1. In germline, CDR1 is MDHEN, CDR2 SYDVKM. The V segment lost 5 bases and the J segment 6 bases; nucleotides outside the gene matches: 11. There are 15 residues in the CDR3. The CDR3 region has the DNA TGTGCCAGCAGTACTCCGGGACAGATCGTGGATACGCAGTATTTT. Translating gives CASSTPGQIVDTQYF.

This clonotype was observed a few times. J is TRBJ1-1 and V is TRBV2; perhaps TRBD1 as D (5 bases). CDR3 length: 15 residues. The V and J ends lost 1 base and 3 bases respectively, with 12 bases between them. The V gene's germline CDR1 is SNHLY and CDR2 FYNNEI. The CDR3 DNA is TGTGCCAGCAGTGAAGACAGGCTGATGTACACTGAAGCTTTCTTT. This sequence encodes CASSEDRLMYTEAFF.

This clonotype was observed at least ten times. The rearrangement uses TRBV4-3 and TRBJ2-5; TRBD2 matches at 9 bases. V shed 0 bases and J 2 bases; nucleotides not matched to a gene: 1. Germline-derived CDR1 and CDR2 are LGHNA and YSLEER. The CDR3 extends over 15 amino acids. CDR3 sequence (DNA): TGCGCCAGCAGCCAAGAGACTAGCGGTCAAGAGACCCAGTACTTC. This translates into CASSQETSGQETQYF.

This clonotype has more than one count but fewer than ten. The chain recombines TRBV3-1 with TRBJ2-2; TRBD1 matches 7 bases. CDR1 is LGHDT, CDR2 YNNKEL, per germline (reference sequence). V was clipped by 3 bases and J by 2 bases; unmatched bases: 9. This CDR3 is built from 17 residues. The CDR3 DNA reads TGTGCCAGCAGCCATTATCTCGACAGGGTAAACACCGGGGAGCTGTTTTTT. Its protein is CASSHYLDRVNTGELFF.

This clonotype has ten or more counts. The V and J genes are TRBV6-5 and TRBJ2-1; tentatively, D is TRBD1 (6 bases). This CDR3 has 11 residues. Trimming took off 8 bases at V and 7 bases at J, with 9 bases between the two ends. CDR1 is MNHEY and CDR2 is SVGAGI in the germline V gene. This CDR3 is CASQGFNEQFF. The CDR3 coding sequence is TGTGCCAGCCAGGGGTTTAATGAGCAGTTCTTC.

A few counts support this clonotype. The chain couples TRBV7-9 to TRBJ1-2; TRBD1 aligns across 11 bases. Germline V gene data show CDR1 as SEHNR and CDR2 as FQNEAQ (reference sequence). This CDR3 is built from 17 residues. V lost 0 bases to trimming and J lost 6 bases; unmatched junction nucleotides: 9. CDR3 nucleotides: TGTGCCAGCAGCTTAGCATTTCGGACAGGGGGCCGAGATGGCTACACCTTC. It is translated as CASSLAFRTGGRDGYTF.

This clonotype has just a few counts. This chain connects TRBV5-1 to TRBJ1-2; perhaps TRBD1 as D (6 bases). Trimming left V 7 bases short and J 1 base short, with 17 bases between. The CDR3 covers 15 residues. Germline V gives CDR1 SGHRS, CDR2 YFSETQ. CDR3 in DNA: TGCGCCAGCTTCCCCGGACAGAACAGTAACTATGGCTACACCTTC. Its protein product is CASFPGQNSNYGYTF.

The rearrangement uses TRBV28 and TRBJ2-2; TRBD1 might be the D (5 bases). CDR1 and CDR2 (germline): MDHEN, SYDVKM. V was pared by 3 bases and J by 5 bases, with 13 bases between. This CDR3 comprises 15 residues. CDR3 protein: CASSFVGHQTGELFF. The CDR3 region has the DNA TGTGCCAGCAGTTTTGTAGGACACCAAACCGGGGAGCTGTTTTTT.